The 8 T cell receptor beta chains below come from one sample, sequenced in a study of identical twins. One entry per CDR3 protein, called by TCRdb with MiXCR from the 5' RACE reads. The sample lists some 630,000 distinct CDR3 sequences, 7% to 7.5% occurring once. The data were also submitted as part of a second study, on yellow fever vaccine responses in identical twins.

Sequenced input: PBMCs. The receptor set was obtained from a woman between 18 and 30 years old in good health.

The V gene is TRBV20-1, the J gene TRBJ1-6, with a possible D match to TRBD1 (5 bases). CDR1 DFQATT and CDR2 SNEGSKA come from the germline V gene (reference sequence). CDR3 length: 16 residues. Trimming took off 3 bases at V and 7 bases at J, with 19 bases between the two ends. The DNA of the CDR3 is TGCAGTGCTAGGGTGGCGGGGCAGATTAAGAATTCACCCCTCCACTTT. It is translated as CSARVAGQIKNSPLHF.

This clonotype showed up many times. The chain is built from TRBV7-3 and TRBJ2-1; 10 bases are shared with TRBD2. From germline, CDR1 is SGHTA and CDR2 FQGTGA. There are 15 residues in the CDR3. The junction had 12 bases not matched to a gene; V was cut back by 7 bases and J by 9 bases. CDR3 sequence (DNA): TGTGCCAGCACCCCAGCGGGAGGGCCAGGCAGTGAGCAGTTCTTC. Translation gives CASTPAGGPGSEQFF.

This clonotype has just a few counts. V and J are TRBV20-1 and TRBJ2-1; 10 bases agree with TRBD2. V was pared by 3 bases and J by 14 bases, with 13 bases of the junction left unmatched. The CDR3 consists of 14 residues. The germline CDR1 and CDR2 sequences are DFQATT and SNEGSKA (reference sequence). CDR3 in DNA: TGCAGTGCTAGTCTAACTAGCGGGACCCCCGTGGAGTTCTTC. Residues: CSASLTSGTPVEFF.

This clonotype was observed at least ten times. The rearrangement joins TRBV14 to TRBJ1-6; D is undetermined. The CDR3 spans 13 residues. Germline CDR1 SGHDN, CDR2 FVKESK. The V end lost 4 bases, the J end lost 7 bases, and 8 bases lay between the germline ends. This chain's CDR3 is CASSLKQNSPLHF. As DNA, the CDR3 is TGTGCCAGCAGCCTCAAACAAAATTCACCCCTCCACTTT.

The rearrangement joins TRBV5-1 to TRBJ2-1, with D possibly being TRBD2 (6 bases). Germline lookup yields CDR1 SGHRS and CDR2 YFSETQ. Trimming pared 4 bases from V and 0 bases from J, leaving 23 bases between. The CDR3 length is 19 residues. Written as DNA, the CDR3 is TGCGCCAGCAGCCCCCCCGGGATCCCGAGGGGAGGCTCCTACAATGAGCAGTTCTTC. Translating gives CASSPPGIPRGGSYNEQFF.

The chain couples TRBV10-3 to TRBJ1-4, with 8 positions matching TRBD1. Germline values: CDR1 ENHRY, CDR2 SYGVKD. V lost 6 bases, J lost 6 bases, and 6 bases stayed unmatched. The CDR3 totals 14 residues. The CDR3 here is CAISRQGTDEKLFF. Here the CDR3 DNA reads TGTGCCATCAGCAGACAGGGGACGGATGAAAAACTGTTTTTT.

In this sample, this clonotype turned up many times. The chain is built from TRBV2 and TRBJ2-7; 7 positions match TRBD1. The V gene's germline CDR1 is SNHLY and CDR2 FYNNEI. The V gene end was trimmed by 6 bases and the J gene end by 0 bases; junction bases not matched to a gene: 2. The CDR3 extends over 13 amino acids. Here the CDR3 reads CASRTGSSYEQYF. CDR3 coding DNA: TGTGCCAGCAGGACAGGGAGCTCCTACGAGCAGTACTTC.

This clonotype came up many times. The chain has TRBV4-1 and TRBJ2-5; 8 bases line up with TRBD2. J gave up 4 bases and V 1 base, and 5 bases lay outside the gene matches. CDR3 size: 15 residues. CDR1 and CDR2 (germline): MGHRA, YSYEKL. CDR3 in amino acids: CASSQAGLAVETQYF. The CDR3 DNA reads as TGCGCCAGCAGCCAAGCCGGACTAGCAGTAGAGACCCAGTACTTC.